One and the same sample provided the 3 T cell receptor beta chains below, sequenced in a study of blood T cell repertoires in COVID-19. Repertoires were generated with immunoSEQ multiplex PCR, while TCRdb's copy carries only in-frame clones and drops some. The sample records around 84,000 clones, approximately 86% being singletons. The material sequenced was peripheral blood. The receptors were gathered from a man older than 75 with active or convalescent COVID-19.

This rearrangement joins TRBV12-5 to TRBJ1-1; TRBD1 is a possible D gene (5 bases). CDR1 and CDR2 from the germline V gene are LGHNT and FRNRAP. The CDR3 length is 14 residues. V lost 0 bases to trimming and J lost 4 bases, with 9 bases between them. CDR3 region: CASGLVVGGTEAFF. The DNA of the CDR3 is TGTGCTAGTGGTTTGGTGGTGGGGGGCACTGAAGCTTTCTTT.

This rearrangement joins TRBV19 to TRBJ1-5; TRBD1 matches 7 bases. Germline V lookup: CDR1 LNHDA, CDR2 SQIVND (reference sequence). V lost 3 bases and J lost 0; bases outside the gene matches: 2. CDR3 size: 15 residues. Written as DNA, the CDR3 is TGTGCCAGTAGTATCCAGGGGGATAGCAATCAGCCCCAGCATTTT. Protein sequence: CASSIQGDSNQPQHF.

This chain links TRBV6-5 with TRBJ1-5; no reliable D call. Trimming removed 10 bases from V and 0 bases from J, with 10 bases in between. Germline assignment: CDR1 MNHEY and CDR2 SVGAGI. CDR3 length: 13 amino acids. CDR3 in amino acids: CATRRDSNQPQHF. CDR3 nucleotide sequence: TGTGCCACCAGACGGGATAGCAATCAGCCCCAGCATTTT.